Presented here are 26 T cell receptor beta chains from one specimen sequenced in a study of OX40 agonist ivuxolimab in advanced cancers. Libraries were prepared by immunoSEQ multiplex PCR; TCRdb keeps only in-frame clonotypes and omits some of them. This table holds tens of thousands of clones, approximately 87% found once. Sequencing was performed on CD4+ or CD8+ T cells sorted from blood, taken in a trial of the OX40 agonist ivuxolimab. These receptors all come from an adult with an advanced solid tumor such as melanoma, head and neck, liver or kidney cancer.

The chain employs TRBV6-1 and TRBJ2-1; D gene uncertain. With 5 bases removed from V and 0 bases from J, the gap between germline ends came to 8 bases. This CDR3 region has 14 residues. Germline V gives CDR1 MNHNS, CDR2 SASEGT. The CDR3 DNA reads as TGTGCCAGCAGTACCTTAAGCTCCTACAATGAGCAGTTCTTC. Translated: CASSTLSSYNEQFF.

This clone has a single count. The chain joins TRBV7-6 to TRBJ2-1; D unclear. V lost 3 bases and J 5 bases, leaving 5 bases between the germline ends. Germline CDR1 SGHVS, CDR2 FNYEAQ. The CDR3 contains 12 residues. The CDR3, as DNA: TGTGCCAGCAGCTTGACCGACAATGAGCAGTTCTTC. Translation: CASSLTDNEQFF. Full variable domain (rest looked up from reference TRBV7-6 and TRBJ2-1): GAGVSQSPRYKVTKRGQDVALRCDPISGHVSLYWYRQALGQGPEFLTYFNYEAQQDKSGLPNDRFSAERPEGSISTLTIQRTEQRDSAMYRCASSLTDNEQFFGPGTRLTVL.

The chain is built from TRBV11-2 and TRBJ2-6, with a tentative D call TRBD2 (6 bases). In germline, CDR1 is SGHAT, CDR2 FQNNGV. There are 18 residues in the CDR3. Trimming left V 0 bases short and J 2 bases short, with 14 bases between. The CDR3 protein is CASSLDLLGRTGANVLTF. The DNA of the CDR3 is TGTGCCAGCAGCTTAGACCTCCTGGGGAGGACTGGGGCCAACGTCCTGACTTTC.

The chain joins TRBV6-1 to TRBJ2-7, with 11 bases identical to TRBD2. Germline CDR1 and CDR2: MNHNS and SASEGT. This CDR3 region has 15 residues. Losses at the gene ends were 6 bases for V and 4 bases for J; bases not matched to a gene: 8. The CDR3 nucleotides read TGTGCCAGCAGGCCCCGTAGCGGGGGGGTTTACGAGCAGTACTTC. Its protein is CASRPRSGGVYEQYF.

The chain recombines TRBV29-1 with TRBJ1-1; TRBD1 matches at 10 bases. With 6 bases clipped from V and 4 bases from J, the junction kept 11 bases outside the gene matches. This CDR3 has 15 residues. Germline CDR1 SQVTM, CDR2 ANQGSEA. CDR3 nucleotides: TGCAGCGTAAAAGATGGGGGGACAGGGGCCACTGAAGCTTTCTTT. Translating it yields CSVKDGGTGATEAFF. Together with reference TRBV29-1 and TRBJ1-1, the CDR3 gives the full variable domain: SAVISQKPSRDICQRGTSLTIQCQVDSQVTMMFWYRQQPGQSLTLIATANQGSEATYESGFVIDKFPISRPNLTFSTLTVSNMSPEDSSIYLCSVKDGGTGATEAFFGQGTRLTVV.

The chain uses TRBV19 and TRBJ1-6; D gene ambiguous. The CDR3 has 14 residues. Germline V lookup: CDR1 LNHDA, CDR2 SQIVND (reference sequence). The V end was cut by 8 bases, the J end by 7 bases, with 15 bases between. CDR3 sequence: CASQAPNRNSPLHF. DNA for the CDR3: TGTGCCAGTCAGGCCCCGAACCGGAATTCACCCCTCCACTTT. Looking up the rest from reference TRBV19 and TRBJ1-6 gives the full variable domain: DGGITQSPKYLFRKEGQNVTLSCEQNLNHDAMYWYRQDPGQGLRLIYYSQIVNDFQKGDIAEGYSVSREKKESFPLTVTSAQKNPTAFYLCASQAPNRNSPLHFGNGTRLTVT.

The rearrangement uses TRBV7-6 and TRBJ2-5; D perhaps matches TRBD1 (6 bases). Trimming left V 1 base short and J 7 bases short, with 10 bases between. Germline assignment: CDR1 SGHVS and CDR2 FNYEAQ. The CDR3 is 13 amino acids. The DNA for the CDR3 is TGTGCCAGCAGCTTAGGGCCCAGGGGGACCCAGTACTTC. This gives the protein CASSLGPRGTQYF. Drawing the rest from reference TRBV7-6 and TRBJ2-5, the complete variable domain is GAGVSQSPRYKVTKRGQDVALRCDPISGHVSLYWYRQALGQGPEFLTYFNYEAQQDKSGLPNDRFSAERPEGSISTLTIQRTEQRDSAMYRCASSLGPRGTQYFGPGTRLLVL.

The V call is TRBV7-9, the J call TRBJ2-1, with D perhaps TRBD1 (5 bases). The V and J ends lost 7 bases and 8 bases respectively, with 15 bases between them. Germline V gene lookup returns CDR1 SEHNR and CDR2 FQNEAQ (reference sequence). This CDR3 has 13 amino acids. The CDR3 sequence: CASTQGIGDEQFF. CDR3 DNA sequence: TGTGCCAGCACCCAGGGAATAGGAGATGAGCAGTTCTTC.

V and J are TRBV9 and TRBJ2-2; unclear D gene. The ends were cut back, 0 bases at V and 1 base at J, with 7 bases in the middle. Germline V gene sequence: CDR1 SGDLS, CDR2 YYNGEE. CDR3 length: 15 amino acids. CDR3: CASSVVPGNTGELFF. The CDR3 bases are TGTGCCAGCAGCGTAGTTCCTGGGAACACCGGGGAGCTGTTTTTT.

This clone was found once. V gene TRBV5-4 combines with J gene TRBJ2-1, with 7 nucleotides matching TRBD2. After removal of 0 bases from V and 0 bases from J, the junction contained 3 bases not matched to a gene. The V gene's germline CDR1 is SGHNT and CDR2 YYREEE (reference sequence). The CDR3 has 16 amino acids. The CDR3 is CASSLAGTISYNEQFF. The CDR3 DNA sequence: TGTGCCAGCAGCTTGGCGGGGACTATCTCCTACAATGAGCAGTTCTTC.

The CDR3 spells CASSLEWGEETQYF. CDR3 bases: TGTGCCAGCAGCTTGGAGTGGGGGGAGGAGACCCAGTACTTC. The V and J genes are TRBV5-5 and TRBJ2-5; the D gene is possibly TRBD2 (6 bases). The CDR3 totals 14 residues. The germline V gene has CDR1 SGHKS and CDR2 YYEKEE (reference sequence). The ends were cut back, 0 bases at V and 5 bases at J, with 11 bases in the middle.

This clone occurred a few times. The chain uses TRBV29-1 and TRBJ2-1, with D uncertain. This CDR3 is 11 amino acids long. Germline loops: CDR1 SQVTM, CDR2 ANQGSEA. The V and J ends lost 4 bases and 5 bases respectively, with 6 bases between them. CDR3 sequence: CSVGRNNEQFF. As DNA, the CDR3 is TGCAGCGTTGGCCGGAACAATGAGCAGTTCTTC.

The rearrangement links TRBV27 to TRBJ2-7; 7 bases align to TRBD2. The CDR3 consists of 14 residues. V shed 4 bases and J 6 bases; nucleotides not matched to a gene: 9. CDR1 and CDR2 (germline): MNHEY, SMNVEV (reference sequence). The CDR3 DNA reads as TGTGCCAGCAGTTCGTTAGCGGGTCCGCCCGAGCAGTACTTC. Translation gives CASSSLAGPPEQYF.

The rearrangement joins TRBV2 to TRBJ2-1; 7 bases match TRBD2. V lost 3 bases, J lost 0 bases, and 2 bases stayed unmatched. Germline CDR1 is SNHLY and CDR2 is FYNNEI. The CDR3 is 15 amino acids. Here the CDR3 reads CASSERGSSYNEQFF. CDR3 bases: TGTGCCAGCAGTGAGCGGGGGAGCTCCTACAATGAGCAGTTCTTC.

V gene TRBV19 combines with J gene TRBJ1-1; the match to TRBD1 covers 7 bases. The trim removed 5 bases at V and 0 bases at J, leaving 9 bases unmatched. The CDR3 covers 16 residues. Germline V gene lookup returns CDR1 LNHDA and CDR2 SQIVND (reference sequence). The CDR3 DNA sequence: TGTGCCAGTAGTCTCTCAGGGGGATTGCTGAACACTGAAGCTTTCTTT. It yields the protein CASSLSGGLLNTEAFF.

V is TRBV5-1 and J is TRBJ2-7; D is unclear. V was clipped by 2 bases and J by 0 bases, with 9 bases between them. CDR1 and CDR2 (germline): SGHRS, YFSETQ. CDR3 length: 14 amino acids. The CDR3 DNA reads as TGCGCCAGCAGCTTACCAGGTGACTCCTACGAGCAGTACTTC. This gives the protein CASSLPGDSYEQYF.

V usage is TRBV5-1 and J usage is TRBJ2-5; 8 bases fit TRBD2. The germline CDR1 and CDR2 sequences are SGHRS and YFSETQ. This CDR3 contains 15 residues. V shed 0 bases and J 6 bases; nucleotides not matched to a gene: 7. The CDR3 nucleotides are TGCGCCAGCAGCTTGGAGGTAGCGGGAACTAAGACCCAGTACTTC. It yields the protein CASSLEVAGTKTQYF. The full variable domain, rest sourced from reference TRBV5-1 and TRBJ2-5, is KAGVTQTPRYLIKTRGQQVTLSCSPISGHRSVSWYQQTPGQGLQFLFEYFSETQRNKGNFPGRFSGRQFSNSRSEMNVSTLELGDSALYLCASSLEVAGTKTQYFGPGTRLLVL.

The chain employs TRBV14 and TRBJ2-1, with D possibly called TRBD1 or TRBD2 (5 bases each). The CDR3 extends over 16 amino acids. V lost 0 bases to trimming and J lost 8 bases, with 17 bases between them. CDR1 is SGHDN, CDR2 FVKESK, per germline. CDR3 protein: CASSQDRVGGGDEQFF. The CDR3 coding sequence is TGTGCCAGCAGCCAAGATCGGGTTGGGGGTGGGGATGAGCAGTTCTTC.

This clone occurred a few times. The chain combines TRBV4-1 with TRBJ2-7, with D possibly TRBD1 on 5 matching bases. This CDR3 has 15 residues. CDR1 is MGHRA and CDR2 is YSYEKL in the germline V gene. Trimming stripped 0 bases from V and 3 bases from J, with 12 bases between. The CDR3 loop is CASSQDPGFVYEQYF. The CDR3 DNA sequence: TGCGCCAGCAGCCAAGACCCAGGGTTTGTCTACGAGCAGTACTTC.

This chain joins TRBV14 and TRBJ2-1; TRBD2 aligns across 9 bases. CDR3 length: 16 residues. The germline CDR1 and CDR2 sequences are SGHDN and FVKESK. V lost 3 bases to trimming and J lost 6 bases; unmatched junction nucleotides: 9. The CDR3, as DNA: TGTGCCAGCAGCCATCTAGCGGGGAGAACCCTCAATGAGCAGTTCTTC. Translated, it gives CASSHLAGRTLNEQFF.

The chain is built from TRBV5-5 and TRBJ1-1, with D perhaps TRBD1 (5 bases). CDR1 and CDR2 (germline): SGHKS, YYEKEE (reference sequence). The CDR3 contains 15 residues. Trimming left V 4 bases short and J 1 base short, with 14 bases between. CDR3 region: CASSVLGGANTEAFF. CDR3 sequence (DNA): TGTGCCAGCAGCGTCTTGGGAGGGGCGAACACTGAAGCTTTCTTT.

This clone was observed once. CDR3 nucleotide sequence: TGTGCCAGTAGTATAGCCCCCACAGGGTCAGCGGGCTACACCTTC. Protein product: CASSIAPTGSAGYTF. The chain links TRBV19 to TRBJ1-2, with a possible D match to TRBD1 (6 bases). Germline-derived CDR1 and CDR2 are LNHDA and SQIVND (reference sequence). V lost 1 base to trimming and J lost 8 bases, with 17 bases between them. The CDR3 totals 15 residues.

CDR3 loop: CASTPSSVHEQYF. The CDR3 DNA reads TGTGCCAGCACCCCCTCTAGCGTCCACGAGCAGTACTTC. The J gene is TRBJ2-7, the V gene TRBV11-2; D is possibly TRBD2 (6 bases). CDR3 length: 13 residues. CDR1 SGHAT and CDR2 FQNNGV come from the germline V gene. V lost 7 bases and J lost 5, with 15 bases in between.

The rearrangement links TRBV7-6 to TRBJ1-2; D is perhaps TRBD1 (5 bases). V was pared by 1 base and J by 10 bases, with 19 bases between. The CDR3 spans 15 residues. Germline V CDR1 and CDR2: SGHVS, FNYEAQ. The CDR3 protein is CASSLGPGRRDYYTF. The CDR3 nucleotides are TGTGCCAGCAGCTTAGGCCCAGGGAGAAGGGACTACTACACCTTC.

The chain couples TRBV7-2 to TRBJ1-5; 9 bases align to TRBD1. The CDR3 runs 15 residues. V gave up 5 bases and J gave up 6 bases; unmatched junction bases: 8. The V gene's germline CDR1 is SGHTA and CDR2 FQGNSA. The DNA of the CDR3 is TGTGCCAGCAGCCCCCGGACAGGGGAGGGTCAGCCCCAGCATTTT. The encoded protein is CASSPRTGEGQPQHF.

The J gene is TRBJ2-2, the V gene TRBV6-1, with unresolved D. Germline values: CDR1 MNHNS, CDR2 SASEGT. The CDR3 is made up of 14 amino acids. Trimming stripped 5 bases from V and 4 bases from J, with 11 bases between. CDR3 nucleotides: TGTGCCAGCAGTAATACAGAGTTCACCGGGGAGCTGTTTTTT. Its protein product is CASSNTEFTGELFF.